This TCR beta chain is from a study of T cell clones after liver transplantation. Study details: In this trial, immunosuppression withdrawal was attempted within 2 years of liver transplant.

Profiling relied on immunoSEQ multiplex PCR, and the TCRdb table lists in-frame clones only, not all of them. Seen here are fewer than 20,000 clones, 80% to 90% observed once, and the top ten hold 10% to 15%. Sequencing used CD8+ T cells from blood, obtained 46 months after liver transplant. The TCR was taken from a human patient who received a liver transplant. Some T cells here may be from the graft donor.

The CDR3 DNA reads TGTGCCAGCAGCGTAGGGGTGGGGGCGGATACGCAGTATTTT. Protein sequence: CASSVGVGADTQYF. This sequence joins TRBV9 and TRBJ2-3, with TRBD1 as a possible D gene (6 bases). CDR3 length: 14 residues. Germline assignment: CDR1 SGDLS and CDR2 YYNGEE. V gave up 0 bases and J gave up 6 bases, with 11 bases separating them. The complete variable domain, with remaining parts taken from reference TRBV9 and TRBJ2-3, reads DSGVTQTPKHLITATGQRVTLRCSPRSGDLSVYWYQQSLDQGLQFLIQYYNGEERAKGNILERFSAQQFPDLHSELNLSSLELGDSALYFCASSVGVGADTQYFGPGTRLTVL.